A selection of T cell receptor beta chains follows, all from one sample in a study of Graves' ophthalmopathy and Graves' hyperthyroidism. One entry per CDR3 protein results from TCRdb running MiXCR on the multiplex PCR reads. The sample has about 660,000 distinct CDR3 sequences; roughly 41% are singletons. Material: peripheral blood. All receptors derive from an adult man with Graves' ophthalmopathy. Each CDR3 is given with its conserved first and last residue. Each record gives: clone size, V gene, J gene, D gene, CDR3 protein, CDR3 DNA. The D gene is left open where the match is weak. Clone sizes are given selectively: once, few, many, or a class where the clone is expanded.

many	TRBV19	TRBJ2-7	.	CASSERPYEYEQYF	TGTGCCAGTAGCGAGCGGCCTTACGAGTACGAGCAGTACTTC
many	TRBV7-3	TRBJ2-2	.	CASSWKEAGELFF	TGTGCCAGCAGCTGGAAGGAGGCCGGGGAGCTGTTTTTT
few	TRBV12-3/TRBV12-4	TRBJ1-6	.	CASKEQGSYNSPLHF	TGTGCCAGCAAAGAACAGGGTTCCTATAATTCACCCCTCCACTTT
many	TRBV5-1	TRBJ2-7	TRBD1	CASSGGDRGPEQYF	TGCGCCAGCAGCGGAGGGGACAGGGGGCCCGAGCAGTACTTC
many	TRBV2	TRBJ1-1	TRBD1	CASSGGTGNGQNTEAFF	TGTGCCAGCAGTGGGGGGACAGGGAACGGTCAAAACACTGAAGCTTTCTTT
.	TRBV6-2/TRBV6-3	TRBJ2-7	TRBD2	CASRGTLAGPTPEDEQYF	TGTGCCAGCAGGGGTACCTTAGCGGGACCGACCCCGGAGGACGAGCAGTACTTC
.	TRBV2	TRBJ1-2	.	CASRGTRRGYTF	TGTGCCAGCAGGGGGACCCGGCGGGGCTACACCTTC
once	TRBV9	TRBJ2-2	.	CASSQDPGLNTGELFF	TGTGCCAGCAGCCAAGATCCGGGCCTGAACACCGGGGAGCTGTTTTTT
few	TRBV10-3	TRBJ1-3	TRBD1	CASTSGQGRPGNTIYF	TGTGCCAGCACGTCGGGACAGGGGCGTCCTGGAAACACCATATATTTT
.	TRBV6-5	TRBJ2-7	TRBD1	CASSYSGIRRDRPYEQYF	TGTGCCAGCAGTTACTCGGGTATACGCCGGGACAGACCCTACGAGCAGTACTTC
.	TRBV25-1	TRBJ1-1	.	CTSISPAVNTEAFF	TGTACCAGCATCTCACCGGCCGTGAACACTGAAGCTTTCTTT
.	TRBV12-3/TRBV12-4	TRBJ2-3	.	CASSHGRGGTDTQYF	TGTGCCAGCAGTCATGGGCGGGGTGGCACAGATACGCAGTATTTT
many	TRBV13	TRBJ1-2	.	CASSLMGGYTF	TGTGCCAGCAGCCTCATGGGAGGCTACACCTTC
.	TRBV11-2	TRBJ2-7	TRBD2	CAWSPLGRPYEQYF	TGTGCCTGGAGTCCCCTCGGGAGGCCCTACGAGCAGTACTTC
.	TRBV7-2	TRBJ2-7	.	CASSLGDGTYERYF	TGTGCCAGCAGCTTAGGAGACGGAACCTACGAGCGGTACTTC
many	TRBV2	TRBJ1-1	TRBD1	CASGAGGEGTEAFF	TGTGCCAGCGGGGCAGGGGGCGAGGGCACTGAAGCTTTCTTT
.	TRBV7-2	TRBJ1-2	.	CASTHNYGYTF	TGTGCCAGCACCCACAACTATGGCTACACCTTC
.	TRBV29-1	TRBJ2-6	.	CSVVVVGEEGANVLTF	TGCAGCGTTGTTGTTGTGGGGGAGGAAGGGGCCAACGTCCTGACTTTC
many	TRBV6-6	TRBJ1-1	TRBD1	CASTEDRVGEAFF	TGTGCCAGCACCGAGGACAGGGTGGGGGAAGCTTTCTTT
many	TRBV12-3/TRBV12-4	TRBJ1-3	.	CASTYSGNTIYF	TGTGCCAGCACTTACTCTGGAAACACCATATATTTT
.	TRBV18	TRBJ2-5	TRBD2	CASSQRTSQETQYF	TGTGCCAGCTCACAAAGGACTAGCCAAGAGACCCAGTACTTC
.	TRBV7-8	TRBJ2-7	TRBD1	CASSHKRDRGRTYEQYF	TGTGCCAGCAGCCATAAACGGGACAGGGGGAGAACCTACGAGCAGTACTTC
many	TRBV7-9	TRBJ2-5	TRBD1	CASSPSGQAQETQYF	TGTGCCAGCAGCCCTTCGGGACAGGCCCAAGAGACCCAGTACTTC
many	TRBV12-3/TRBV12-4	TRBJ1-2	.	CASSPQDPNYGYTF	TGTGCCAGCAGTCCCCAGGATCCTAACTATGGCTACACCTTC
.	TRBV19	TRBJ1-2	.	CASSPQISDSYGYTF	TGTGCCAGTAGCCCCCAAATTTCGGATTCCTATGGCTACACCTTC
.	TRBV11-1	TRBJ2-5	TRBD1	CARDGLDRDQETQYF	TGTGCTAGAGACGGATTAGACAGGGACCAAGAGACCCAGTACTTC
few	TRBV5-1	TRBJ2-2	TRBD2	CASSSSGTRSGELFF	TGCGCCAGCAGCTCTTCCGGGACTAGGAGCGGGGAGCTGTTTTTT
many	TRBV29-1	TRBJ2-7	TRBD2	CSGGTSGTEQYF	TGCAGCGGCGGGACTAGCGGGACCGAGCAGTACTTC
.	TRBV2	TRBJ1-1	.	CASKGTVTTETFF	TGTGCCAGTAAGGGAACAGTGACAACGGAAACTTTCTTT
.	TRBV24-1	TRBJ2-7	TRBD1	CATSEGTGTTEQYF	TGTGCCACCAGTGAAGGGACAGGAACCACGGAGCAGTACTTC
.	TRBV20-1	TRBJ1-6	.	CSASTGVNSPLHF	TGCAGTGCTAGCACGGGGGTGAATTCACCCCTCCACTTT
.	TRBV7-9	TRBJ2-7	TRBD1	CASSLGTVDFRQYF	TGTGCCAGCAGCCTAGGGACAGTTGACTTTCGGCAGTACTTC
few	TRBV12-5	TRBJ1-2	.	CASSLESRPGPANGYTF	TGTGCCAGCAGTTTGGAATCTCGGCCGGGGCCAGCTAATGGCTACACCTTC
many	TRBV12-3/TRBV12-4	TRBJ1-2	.	CASIGPAEGGYTF	TGTGCCAGCATCGGTCCCGCTGAGGGGGGCTACACCTTC
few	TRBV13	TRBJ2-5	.	CASSLATLLPETQYF	TGTGCCAGCAGCTTAGCGACTCTCTTGCCGGAGACCCAGTACTTC
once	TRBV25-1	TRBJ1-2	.	CANSPDTRDSYTF	TGTGCCAACTCACCCGACACGCGTGATAGCTACACCTTC
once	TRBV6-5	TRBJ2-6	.	CASSYRRANVLTF	TGTGCCAGCAGTTACAGGAGGGCCAACGTCCTGACTTTC
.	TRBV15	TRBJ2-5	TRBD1	CAYRGEYQETQYF	TGTGCCTACAGGGGAGAGTACCAAGAGACCCAGTACTTC
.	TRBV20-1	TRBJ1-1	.	CSARDRRNTEAFF	TGCAGTGCTAGAGATCGAAGGAACACTGAAGCTTTCTTT
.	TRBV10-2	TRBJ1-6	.	CASSSGVLTAANSPLHF	TGCGCCAGCAGCTCGGGGGTGCTTACGGCAGCTAATTCACCCCTCCACTTT
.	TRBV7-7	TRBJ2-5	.	CASSPRQGTGTSVETQYF	TGTGCCAGCAGCCCCCGACAGGGGACAGGGACTAGTGTGGAGACCCAGTACTTC
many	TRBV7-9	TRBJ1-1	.	CASEPRHTEAFF	TGTGCCAGCGAGCCGCGGCACACTGAAGCTTTCTTT
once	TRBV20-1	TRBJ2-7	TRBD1	CSANRDSYEQYF	TGCAGTGCAAACCGGGACAGCTACGAGCAGTACTTC
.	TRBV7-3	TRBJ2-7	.	CASSFRPAYEQYF	TGTGCCAGCAGCTTCCGACCAGCCTACGAGCAGTACTTC
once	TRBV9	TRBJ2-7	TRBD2	CASSPSSGREQYF	TGTGCCAGCAGCCCTTCTAGCGGGAGGGAGCAGTACTTC
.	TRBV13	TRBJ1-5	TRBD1	CASRLDRAQETQHF	TGTGCCAGCAGGCTAGACAGGGCCCAAGAGACCCAGCATTTT
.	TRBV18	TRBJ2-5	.	CASSSIIQETQYF	TGTGCCAGCTCATCCATTATTCAAGAGACCCAGTACTTC
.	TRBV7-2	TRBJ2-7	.	CAGSIRGGEQYF	TGTGCCGGCAGCATCAGGGGGGGCGAGCAGTACTTC
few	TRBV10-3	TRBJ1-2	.	CASSYRLAATYGYTF	TGTGCCAGCAGTTACCGGCTCGCAGCGACCTATGGCTACACCTTC
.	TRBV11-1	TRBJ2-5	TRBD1	CASSSSVQGGETQYF	TGTGCCAGCAGCTCTTCCGTACAGGGGGGAGAGACCCAGTACTTC
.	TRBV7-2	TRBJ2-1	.	CAREGYNEQFF	TGTGCCAGGGAGGGCTACAATGAGCAGTTCTTC
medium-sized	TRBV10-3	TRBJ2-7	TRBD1	CASEGQDSYEQYF	TGTGCCAGCGAGGGACAGGACTCCTACGAGCAGTACTTC
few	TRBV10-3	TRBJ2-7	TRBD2	CASSRPGLAGYEQYF	TGTGCCAGCAGTCGTCCGGGACTAGCGGGTTACGAGCAGTACTTC
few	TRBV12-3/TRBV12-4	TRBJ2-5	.	CASSPRTVQETQYF	TGTGCCAGCAGCCCCCGGACAGTCCAAGAGACCCAGTACTTC
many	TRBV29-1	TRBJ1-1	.	CSADDSTTEAFF	TGCAGCGCTGATGACAGTACCACTGAAGCTTTCTTT
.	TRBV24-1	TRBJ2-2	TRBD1	CATSDRQGRTGELFF	TGTGCCACCAGTGACCGACAGGGGAGAACCGGGGAGCTGTTTTTT
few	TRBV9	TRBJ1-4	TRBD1	CACRVGLRQGLNEKLFF	TGTGCCTGTCGCGTAGGACTGCGACAGGGGCTTAATGAAAAACTGTTTTTT